Shown below are 10 T cell receptor beta chains from a single sample sequenced in a study of beta chain features in type 1 diabetes. Of the isolated RNA, all was reverse transcribed, and so the sequenced material was expressed TCRB transcripts. Profiling relied on immunoSEQ multiplex PCR, and the TCRdb table lists in-frame clones only, not all of them. The sample lists more than 250,000 clones, approximately 15% occurring once. These receptors' antigens are unknown. Study observations and caveats: Shortening that was moderate but significant affected the TCRB CDR3s of Type 1 diabetes patients in all four CD4+ subsets.

The specimen sequenced was naive CD4+ T cells from blood. The receptors derive from a man under 40 with type 1 diabetes.

This clone was found a few times. The rearrangement joins TRBV4-2 to TRBJ1-5; D not resolved. The CDR3 has 16 amino acids. Germline values: CDR1 LGHNA, CDR2 YNFKEQ. The V end lost 1 base, the J end lost 0 bases, and 10 bases lay between the germline ends. CDR3 coding DNA: TGTGCCAGCAGCCAAGGGGCGGGAGATAGCAATCAGCCCCAGCATTTT. This translates into CASSQGAGDSNQPQHF.

Only a few counts were recorded for this clone. The V and J genes are TRBV5-4 and TRBJ2-1; a weak D match, TRBD2 (5 bases). This CDR3 comprises 13 residues. Germline CDR1 is SGHNT and CDR2 is YYREEE (reference sequence). The V and J ends lost 1 base and 9 bases respectively, with 11 bases between them. The DNA for the CDR3 is TGTGCCAGCAGCTTGTGGCTCGCGGGTGAGCAGTTCTTC. Protein product: CASSLWLAGEQFF.

This chain links TRBV7-9 with TRBJ1-4; 9 bases are shared with TRBD1. The CDR3 runs to 13 residues. Losses at the gene ends were 10 bases for V and 7 bases for J; bases not matched to a gene: 7. Germline assignment: CDR1 SEHNR and CDR2 FQNEAQ (reference sequence). The CDR3, as DNA: TGTGCCACGCCGACAGGGGGGAGTGAAAAACTGTTTTTT. Residues: CATPTGGSEKLFF.

In DNA form, the CDR3 reads TGTGCCAGCAGCCCAGCTAACCCCCGGACAGGGGGCCAATATGGCTACACCTTC. Its translation: CASSPANPRTGGQYGYTF. The chain couples TRBV9 to TRBJ1-2, with 11 bases that match TRBD1. The ends lost 4 bases at V and 5 bases at J; junction bases unmatched: 16. CDR1 is SGDLS and CDR2 is YYNGEE in the germline V gene. This CDR3 has 18 residues.

The V and J genes are TRBV10-3 and TRBJ1-1; maybe TRBD1 (5 bases). The CDR3 covers 14 residues. The V gene's germline CDR1 is ENHRY and CDR2 SYGVKD. Trimming removed 8 bases at V and 2 bases at J, with 15 bases between. CDR3 in DNA: TGTGCCATCGGGACTGGCGGGATAAACACTGAAGCTTTCTTT. This sequence encodes CAIGTGGINTEAFF.

The chain has TRBV29-1 and TRBJ2-7; 7 nucleotides line up with TRBD2. Germline CDR1 reads SQVTM; CDR2 reads ANQGSEA. The length of the CDR3 is 15 residues. Trimming cost V 7 bases and J 2 bases; bases outside gene matches: 14. The CDR3 region is CSASQTSRGPYEQYF. The CDR3, as DNA: TGCAGCGCATCCCAGACTAGCCGAGGTCCCTACGAGCAGTACTTC.

This clone has a handful of counts. V usage is TRBV6-6 and J usage is TRBJ2-1; the D is unclear. Germline V gene sequence: CDR1 MNHNY, CDR2 SVGAGI (reference sequence). With 3 bases removed from V and 4 bases from J, the gap between germline ends came to 10 bases. The CDR3 runs to 14 residues. The CDR3 is CASSYPGRYNEQFF. CDR3 nucleotide sequence: TGTGCCAGCAGTTATCCAGGCAGGTACAATGAGCAGTTCTTC.

The chain uses TRBV27 and TRBJ1-1; 8 bases line up with TRBD1. This CDR3 is built from 16 residues. The V and J ends lost 7 bases and 5 bases, in that order; junction bases with no gene match: 15. Germline lookup yields CDR1 MNHEY and CDR2 SMNVEV (reference sequence). The CDR3 sequence is CASTPGAGRTGTEAFF. The CDR3 coding sequence is TGTGCCAGCACCCCGGGGGCTGGGAGGACAGGGACTGAAGCTTTCTTT.

The sample holds a few counts of this clone. The chain links TRBV15 to TRBJ2-2, with TRBD2 matching 12 bases. Germline lookup yields CDR1 LNHNV and CDR2 YYDKDF (reference sequence). The CDR3 totals 14 residues. Unmatched junction bases numbered 4, after V lost 8 bases and J lost 6 bases. The CDR3 DNA reads as TGTGCCACCCGACTAGCGGGAGTCCCCGGGGAGCTGTTTTTT. Translation gives CATRLAGVPGELFF.

The genes are TRBV7-9 and TRBJ2-1, with TRBD1 as a possible D gene (6 bases). There are 15 residues in the CDR3. Germline V gene data show CDR1 as SEHNR and CDR2 as FQNEAQ (reference sequence). V was clipped by 6 bases and J by 2 bases, with 14 bases between them. The CDR3 coding sequence is TGTGCCAGCAGGGACAGCGTTGGCGCCTACAATGAGCAGTTCTTC. This encodes CASRDSVGAYNEQFF.